The rows below give T cell receptor beta chains drawn from one sample of a study of identical twins. TCRdb independently ran MiXCR on the 5' RACE reads; one entry per CDR3 protein. Of about 900,000 distinct CDR3 sequences in the sample, 9% to 15% were seen once. This sample also appeared in a second study, on yellow fever vaccine responses in identical twins.

The sample comprised PBMCs. The receptors stem from a young woman in good health. CDR3s leave out the opening cysteine and the closing phenylalanine or tryptophan. A D gene is named only where the DNA matches it firmly. Expanded clones are given a class, and other clones once, few, many or no size at all.

clone_size	d_call	v_call	cdr3_aa
.	.	TRBV7-9	ASSLGRADEQY
few	TRBD2	TRBV10-3	AISQSPGLASLPTQY
.	TRBD2	TRBV7-9	ASSPRLAGGNYEQY
.	TRBD2	TRBV29-1	SAHTTREANEQF
few	.	TRBV4-1	ASSQERGQGEEPQH
few	.	TRBV11-1	ASSWGLTGNEKLF
few	TRBD1	TRBV20-1	SAIGQGASTDTQY
.	.	TRBV7-9	ASSSWVGNSYNEQF
.	TRBD1	TRBV29-1	SVVPFGTGNSYEQY
many	.	TRBV20-1	SARATGVLILETQY